This TCR beta chain is from a study of blood T cell repertoires in COVID-19. Those who participated ranged in age from 18 to 89 years and resided in about 24 US areas. Repertoires were generated with immunoSEQ multiplex PCR, while TCRdb's copy carries only in-frame clones and drops some. The sample records fewer than 250,000 clones, roughly 86% being singletons. The CDR3 contains 17 residues. Trimming removed 1 base at V and 0 bases at J, with 12 bases between. CDR1 and CDR2 from the germline V gene are MGHRA and YSYEKL. This clone was recorded a few times. The sample was PBMCs or T cells enriched from blood (not recorded which). This TCR was recovered from a woman aged 40 to 50 in a cohort exposed to, infected with or recovered from COVID-19 (not recorded which). V is TRBV4-1 and J is TRBJ1-4; the D gene is possibly TRBD1 (6 bases). CDR3 region: CASSQGGGRATNEKLFF. CDR3 coding DNA: TGCGCCAGCAGCCAAGGAGGGGGAAGGGCAACTAATGAAAAACTGTTTTTT.